The 2 T cell receptor beta chains in this list originate from one sample, sequenced in a study of blood T cell repertoires in COVID-19. This table comes from immunoSEQ multiplex PCR, and its TCRdb copy is limited to in-frame clones, with some not included. The data hold some 140,000 clones, with roughly four fifths observed a single time. Source material: peripheral blood. Receptors originate from a man older than 75 with acute or convalescent COVID-19.

The chain employs TRBV2 and TRBJ1-2; D unresolved. The ends were cut back, 3 bases at V and 7 bases at J, with 9 bases in the middle. CDR3 size: 12 residues. Per the germline V gene, CDR1 is SNHLY and CDR2 is FYNNEI. The CDR3 protein is CASSDRLFGYTF. The CDR3 DNA is TGTGCCAGCAGTGACAGGTTGTTTGGCTACACCTTC.

The V call is TRBV19, the J call TRBJ2-6, with D possibly being TRBD1 (6 bases). Germline lookup yields CDR1 LNHDA and CDR2 SQIVND (reference sequence). This CDR3 comprises 18 residues. Trimming pared 0 bases from V and 1 base from J, leaving 13 bases between. The CDR3 loop reads CASSIDKTGTSGANVLTF. The CDR3 nucleotides are TGTGCCAGTAGTATAGATAAGACAGGAACATCTGGGGCCAACGTCCTGACTTTC.